The 3 T cell receptor beta chains below come from one sample, sequenced in a study of identical twins. One entry per CDR3 protein, called by TCRdb with MiXCR from the 5' RACE reads. Of 650,000 to 750,000 distinct CDR3 sequences listed, 21% are singletons. The sample was also reused in another study, on T cells expressing NK-cell markers.

The sequenced material came from PBMCs. The source is a young woman in good health.

This clonotype has at least ten counts. This rearrangement joins TRBV5-1 to TRBJ2-1, with 11 bases identical to TRBD2. With V trimmed by 3 bases and J by 8 bases, 4 bases remained unmatched. The germline CDR1 and CDR2 sequences are SGHRS and YFSETQ. This CDR3 region has 14 residues. The CDR3 DNA sequence: TGCGCCAGCAGCTGGGGACTAGCGGCAGATGAGCAGTTCTTC. Translation: CASSWGLAADEQFF. Full variable domain (remainder filled in from reference TRBV5-1 and TRBJ2-1): KAGVTQTPRYLIKTRGQQVTLSCSPISGHRSVSWYQQTPGQGLQFLFEYFSETQRNKGNFPGRFSGRQFSNSRSEMNVSTLELGDSALYLCASSWGLAADEQFFGPGTRLTVL.

V is TRBV12-3 or TRBV12-4 and J is TRBJ1-4; D perhaps matches TRBD1 (6 bases). The CDR3 runs to 13 residues. V was trimmed by 6 bases and J by 5 bases, leaving 10 bases between them. DNA for the CDR3: TGTGCCAGCAGGGGGGCAGAGAATGAAAAACTGTTTTTT. It translates to CASRGAENEKLFF.

This clonotype was found a few times. V gene TRBV2 combines with J gene TRBJ1-1, with 8 positions matching TRBD1. Unmatched junction bases numbered 10, after V lost 8 bases and J lost 11 bases. The germline CDR1 and CDR2 sequences are SNHLY and FYNNEI. This CDR3 is 12 amino acids long. The CDR3 loop is CASGTDRVGAFF. CDR3 coding DNA: TGTGCCAGCGGTACGGACAGGGTTGGGGCTTTCTTT.